The rows below give T cell receptor beta chains drawn from one sample of a study of vaccination effects on CD4 cells after COVID-19. Clones were sequenced by immunoSEQ multiplex PCR, and TCRdb holds only the in-frame ones, with some missing. The profile shows 50,000 to 75,000 clones, roughly 76% of them singletons. What these receptors recognize is not known. Specimen: CD4+ T cells from PBMCs cultured with HCoV-229E spike peptides, collected before COVID-19 vaccination. These receptors were taken from a human donor who received a COVID-19 vaccine. Each CDR3 is given with its conserved first and last residue. Fields, in order: V gene, J gene, CDR3 protein.

V gene: TRBV18; J gene: TRBJ1-1; CDR3 protein: CASSTGGNTEAFF
V gene: TRBV9; J gene: TRBJ1-1; CDR3 protein: CASSVEPGRDTEAFF
V gene: TRBV2; J gene: TRBJ1-2; CDR3 protein: CASSGATLYGYTF
V gene: TRBV4-1; J gene: TRBJ1-1; CDR3 protein: CASSQQTLVTEAFF
V gene: TRBV3-1/TRBV3-2; J gene: TRBJ2-5; CDR3 protein: CASSQKRGGRETQYF
V gene: TRBV5-4; J gene: TRBJ2-5; CDR3 protein: CASSLSGSQETQYF
V gene: TRBV2; J gene: TRBJ2-3; CDR3 protein: CASGLAGGTDTQYF
V gene: TRBV5-1; J gene: TRBJ2-2; CDR3 protein: CASSLVAGQSTGELFF
V gene: TRBV4-2; J gene: TRBJ2-2; CDR3 protein: CASSQASGGASGELFF
V gene: TRBV9; J gene: TRBJ1-1; CDR3 protein: CASSAWGGAELNTEAFF
V gene: TRBV5-1; J gene: TRBJ2-5; CDR3 protein: CASSLQETQYF
V gene: TRBV19; J gene: TRBJ2-1; CDR3 protein: CASRGPGDNEQFF
V gene: TRBV4-1; J gene: TRBJ2-3; CDR3 protein: CASSRTPGTSGGLGDTQYF
V gene: TRBV7-3; J gene: TRBJ2-1; CDR3 protein: CASSLGQGSYNEQFF
V gene: TRBV29-1; J gene: TRBJ2-3; CDR3 protein: CSVVVGGNTDTQYF
V gene: TRBV5-1; J gene: TRBJ1-4; CDR3 protein: CASSFGTTNEKLFF
V gene: TRBV21-1; J gene: TRBJ1-5; CDR3 protein: CASSNQGGFGNQPQHF
V gene: TRBV5-1; J gene: TRBJ2-1; CDR3 protein: CASSLVTGGWNEQFF
V gene: TRBV25-1; J gene: TRBJ1-6; CDR3 protein: CASTHREFYNSPLHF
V gene: TRBV12-5; J gene: TRBJ1-6; CDR3 protein: CASGLVHGAPLHF
V gene: TRBV10-2; J gene: TRBJ2-3; CDR3 protein: CASSSGGPLGTQYF
V gene: TRBV5-6; J gene: TRBJ1-1; CDR3 protein: CASTRDRTEAFF
V gene: TRBV24-1; J gene: TRBJ1-1; CDR3 protein: CATQGRRTEAFF
V gene: TRBV3-1/TRBV3-2; J gene: TRBJ2-2; CDR3 protein: CASSPPWAANTGELFF
V gene: TRBV27; J gene: TRBJ1-4; CDR3 protein: CATMVGPGATNEKLFF
V gene: TRBV7-2; J gene: TRBJ1-5; CDR3 protein: CASSLGPGRVQPQHF
V gene: TRBV19; J gene: TRBJ1-4; CDR3 protein: CASSRAATNEKLFF
V gene: TRBV10-3; J gene: TRBJ2-2; CDR3 protein: CAISGQQNTGELFF
V gene: TRBV12-3/TRBV12-4; J gene: TRBJ2-3; CDR3 protein: CASSYGPSDTQYF
V gene: TRBV6-6; J gene: TRBJ1-1; CDR3 protein: CASSGQNTEAFF
V gene: TRBV24-1; J gene: TRBJ1-1; CDR3 protein: CATSDSTTGNTEAFF
V gene: TRBV5-4; J gene: TRBJ1-1; CDR3 protein: CASSLQPTGGNTEAFF
V gene: TRBV7-2; J gene: TRBJ1-1; CDR3 protein: CASSPGQNTEAFF
V gene: TRBV5-1; J gene: TRBJ1-6; CDR3 protein: CASSLSWDRGRSPLHF
V gene: TRBV5-1; J gene: TRBJ2-2; CDR3 protein: CASSLVGRSTGELFF
V gene: TRBV9; J gene: TRBJ2-2; CDR3 protein: CASSPPTNTGELFF
V gene: TRBV28; J gene: TRBJ1-3; CDR3 protein: CASMDTWNTIYF
V gene: TRBV12-3/TRBV12-4; J gene: TRBJ1-1; CDR3 protein: CASSFISDTEAFF
V gene: TRBV7-9; J gene: TRBJ2-2; CDR3 protein: CASSAGGGTNTGELFF